The rows below give T cell receptor beta chains drawn from one sample of a study of STAT5B mutations in CD4+ large granular lymphocyte leukemia. Sequencing used immunoSEQ multiplex PCR; TCRdb keeps in-frame clones, though not all of them. The table lists 15,000 to 25,000 clones, around 85% of them singletons. The source material was CD4+ T cells from blood buffy coats. Source of these receptors: a human donor in good health. Each CDR3 is given with its conserved first and last residue. The D gene is left open where the match is weak. Only part of the rows carry a size: once, few, many, or a class if the clone is expanded.

J | size | V | D | CDR3 | DNA
TRBJ1-2 | once | TRBV6-1 | - | CASSPRTDYGYTF | TGTGCCAGCAGCCCTCGTACGGACTATGGCTACACCTTC
TRBJ2-2 | - | TRBV7-9 | - | CASSLVQAGELFF | TGTGCCAGCAGCTTAGTCCAGGCCGGGGAGCTGTTTTTT
TRBJ2-5 | - | TRBV4-1 | - | CASSQNPSGGGTETQYF | TGCGCCAGCAGCCAAAACCCGTCTGGAGGGGGAACAGAGACCCAGTACTTC
TRBJ2-1 | - | TRBV30 | TRBD2 | CASTRVGRALINEQFF | TGTGCCTCCACCCGGGTCGGGAGGGCCTTAATCAATGAGCAGTTCTTC
TRBJ2-1 | once | TRBV7-9 | TRBD2 | CASSFTSGADEQFF | TGTGCCAGCAGTTTTACTAGCGGGGCCGATGAGCAGTTCTTC
TRBJ1-5 | - | TRBV2 | TRBD1 | CASSQDRDNQPQHF | TGTGCCAGCAGCCAGGACAGGGACAATCAGCCCCAGCATTTT
TRBJ2-5 | once | TRBV18 | TRBD2 | CASSRSVLAGGKETQYF | TGTGCCAGCTCACGATCGGTATTGGCGGGAGGTAAAGAGACCCAGTACTTC
TRBJ1-1 | - | TRBV27 | - | CASSSPGGVNTEAFF | TGTGCCAGCAGTTCCCCGGGAGGGGTCAACACTGAAGCTTTCTTT
TRBJ1-1 | - | TRBV15 | - | CATGDWGTRYTEAFF | TGTGCCACCGGGGATTGGGGAACGAGATACACTGAAGCTTTCTTT
TRBJ2-5 | - | TRBV18 | - | CASSPKTQRETQYF | TGTGCCAGCTCGCCGAAAACTCAGAGGGAGACCCAGTACTTC
TRBJ1-1 | - | TRBV7-8 | TRBD1 | CASSFWTGRAEAFF | TGTGCCAGCAGCTTTTGGACAGGGAGGGCTGAAGCTTTCTTT
TRBJ1-3 | once | TRBV2 | TRBD1 | CASSGDRLSGNTIYF | TGTGCCAGCAGTGGGGACAGGCTCTCTGGAAACACCATATATTTT
TRBJ2-2 | - | TRBV10-3 | - | CAISLNGGSGELFF | TGTGCCATCAGTCTAAACGGCGGGTCAGGGGAGCTGTTTTTT
TRBJ2-1 | - | TRBV12-5 | TRBD2 | CASGLGLSGRPYNEQFF | TGTGCTAGTGGTTTGGGACTTAGCGGGAGGCCATACAATGAGCAGTTCTTC
TRBJ1-5 | - | TRBV30 | - | CAWSYDSNQPQHF | TGTGCCTGGAGTTATGATAGCAATCAGCCCCAGCATTTT
TRBJ2-7 | - | TRBV10-2 | TRBD2 | CASRETSGSIYEQYF | TGCGCCAGCAGGGAGACTAGCGGGAGTATCTACGAGCAGTACTTC
TRBJ1-2 | - | TRBV2 | TRBD1 | CASSESTGGAYGYTF | TGTGCCAGCAGTGAAAGTACAGGGGGCGCGTATGGCTACACCTTC
TRBJ2-6 | - | TRBV5-5 | TRBD1 | CASSLQGPGSGANVLTF | TGTGCCAGCAGCCTACAGGGGCCCGGCTCTGGGGCCAACGTCCTGACTTTC
TRBJ1-2 | - | TRBV5-4 | - | CASSLGGAEGYGYTF | TGTGCCAGCAGTTTGGGGGGGGCGGAGGGCTATGGCTACACCTTC
TRBJ1-3 | - | TRBV30 | - | CAWSVYGGLSGNTIYF | TGTGCCTGGAGTGTATACGGAGGACTCTCTGGAAACACCATATATTTT
TRBJ2-3 | - | TRBV7-9 | TRBD2 | CASSLAGGRDTQYF | TGTGCCAGCAGCTTAGCGGGAGGGAGGGATACGCAGTATTTT
TRBJ2-1 | few | TRBV25-1 | TRBD2 | CASSGLGGIAYNEQFF | TGTGCCAGCAGTGGTTTGGGGGGGATCGCCTACAATGAGCAGTTCTTC
TRBJ1-1 | - | TRBV6-5 | - | CASRVMAAMNTEAFF | TGTGCCAGCAGGGTGATGGCAGCTATGAACACTGAAGCTTTCTTT
TRBJ1-3 | - | TRBV18 | - | CASSRTVLRLSPGNTIYF | TGTGCCAGCTCACGGACAGTTCTAAGACTCTCTCCTGGAAACACCATATATTTT
TRBJ2-5 | few | TRBV5-4 | TRBD2 | CASSPSGTSGRETQYF | TGTGCCAGCAGCCCGAGCGGGACTAGCGGGAGAGAGACCCAGTACTTC
TRBJ1-5 | - | TRBV21-1 | - | CASSKVWQYSNQPQHF | TGTGCCAGCAGCAAAGTTTGGCAGTATAGCAATCAGCCCCAGCATTTT
TRBJ1-2 | - | TRBV6-1 | - | CASPWGGGLGYTF | TGTGCCAGCCCCTGGGGAGGGGGGTTAGGCTACACCTTC
TRBJ1-5 | once | TRBV9 | - | CASSVGQGGNQPQHF | TGTGCCAGCAGCGTAGGCCAGGGTGGCAATCAGCCCCAGCATTTT
TRBJ2-5 | - | TRBV7-9 | TRBD2 | CASSLAASGGETQYF | TGTGCCAGCAGCTTAGCGGCTAGCGGCGGGGAGACCCAGTACTTC
TRBJ2-7 | - | TRBV7-8 | TRBD2 | CASSSRTSRAYEQYF | TGTGCCAGCAGCTCCCGGACTAGCAGAGCCTACGAGCAGTACTTC
TRBJ1-1 | - | TRBV13 | - | CASSFPVFLVTNTEAFF | TGTGCCAGCAGCTTCCCAGTCTTTTTGGTAACGAACACTGAAGCTTTCTTT
TRBJ2-7 | - | TRBV2 | - | CASSSRTAAYEQYF | TGTGCCAGCAGTTCCCGGACAGCAGCCTACGAGCAGTACTTC
TRBJ2-1 | - | TRBV9 | - | CASSGIGRKEIEQFF | TGTGCCAGCAGCGGAATAGGTCGGAAAGAGATTGAGCAGTTCTTC
TRBJ1-1 | - | TRBV19 | - | CASSPRTGAEAFF | TGTGCCAGTAGTCCGCGGACTGGGGCTGAAGCTTTCTTT
TRBJ2-7 | - | TRBV7-2 | - | CASSLMRDSAEQYF | TGTGCCAGCAGCCTGATGAGAGACTCCGCCGAGCAGTACTTC
TRBJ1-3 | - | TRBV5-4 | - | CASSQGSGNTIYF | TGTGCCAGCAGCCAGGGATCTGGAAACACCATATATTTT
TRBJ2-5 | once | TRBV30 | TRBD2 | CAWGMTSAQETQYF | TGTGCCTGGGGCATGACTAGCGCGCAAGAGACCCAGTACTTC
TRBJ2-1 | - | TRBV9 | TRBD2 | CASSVTSGSYNEQFF | TGTGCCAGCAGCGTCACTAGCGGGAGCTACAATGAGCAGTTCTTC
TRBJ2-7 | - | TRBV7-2 | - | CASSLNRDYEQYF | TGTGCCAGCAGCTTAAACAGGGACTACGAGCAGTACTTC
TRBJ2-7 | - | TRBV5-4 | TRBD2 | CASSSRVAGAYEQYF | TGTGCCAGCAGCTCCCGGGTAGCGGGGGCCTACGAGCAGTACTTC
TRBJ2-1 | - | TRBV20-1 | - | CSATPRDEQFF | TGCAGTGCTACACCCCGCGATGAGCAGTTCTTC
TRBJ1-2 | - | TRBV6-6 | TRBD1 | CASSYDRVNGYTF | TGTGCCAGCAGTTACGACAGGGTAAATGGCTACACCTTC
TRBJ2-1 | - | TRBV20-1 | - | CSARDRGEQFF | TGCAGTGCTAGAGATAGAGGTGAGCAGTTCTTC
TRBJ1-5 | - | TRBV6-1 | TRBD1 | CASSARDRGLQPQHF | TGTGCCAGCAGTGCACGGGACAGGGGGCTTCAGCCCCAGCATTTT
TRBJ1-5 | few | TRBV5-6 | - | CASSLAANNQPQHF | TGTGCCAGCAGCTTGGCGGCAAACAATCAGCCCCAGCATTTT
TRBJ1-3 | - | TRBV30 | - | CAWVGQTFSGNTIYF | TGTGCCTGGGTGGGACAAACCTTCTCTGGAAACACCATATATTTT